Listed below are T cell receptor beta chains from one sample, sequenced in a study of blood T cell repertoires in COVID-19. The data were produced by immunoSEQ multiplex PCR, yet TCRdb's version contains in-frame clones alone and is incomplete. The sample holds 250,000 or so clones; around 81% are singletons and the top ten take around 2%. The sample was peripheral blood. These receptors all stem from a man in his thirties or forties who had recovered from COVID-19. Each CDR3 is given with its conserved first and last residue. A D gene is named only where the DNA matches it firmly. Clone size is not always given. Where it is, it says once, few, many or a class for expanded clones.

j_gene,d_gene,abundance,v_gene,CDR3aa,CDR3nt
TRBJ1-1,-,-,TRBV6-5,CASSPREGTEAFF,TGTGCCAGCAGCCCCAGGGAGGGGACTGAAGCTTTCTTT
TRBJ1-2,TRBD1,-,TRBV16,CASSQSGGQGNYGYTF,TGTGCCAGCAGCCAATCGGGGGGACAGGGAAACTATGGCTACACCTTC
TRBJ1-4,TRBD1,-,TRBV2,CASSGQGVANEKLFF,TGTGCCAGCAGTGGACAGGGGGTAGCTAATGAAAAACTGTTTTTT
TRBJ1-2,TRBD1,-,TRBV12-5,CASGLVRTGSIANYGYTF,TGTGCTAGTGGTTTGGTACGGACAGGATCAATAGCTAACTATGGCTACACCTTC
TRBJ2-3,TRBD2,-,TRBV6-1,CASSDGTSGDTQYF,TGTGCCAGCAGTGATGGGACTAGCGGAGATACGCAGTATTTT
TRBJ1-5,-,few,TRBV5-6,CASSFFAGNQPQHF,TGTGCCAGCAGCTTTTTCGCAGGCAATCAGCCCCAGCATTTT
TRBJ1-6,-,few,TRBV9,CASSSIGLGSPLHF,TGTGCCAGCAGCTCTATCGGACTGGGGTCACCCCTCCACTTT
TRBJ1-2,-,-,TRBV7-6,CASSLFGGSDYGYTF,TGTGCCAGCAGCTTATTCGGGGGTTCGGACTATGGCTACACCTTC
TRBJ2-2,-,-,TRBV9,CASSVAGDTGELFF,TGTGCCAGCAGCGTAGCGGGAGATACCGGGGAGCTGTTTTTT
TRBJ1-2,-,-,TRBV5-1,CASSRAGAGGYTF,TGCGCCAGCAGCCGTGCAGGGGCCGGCGGCTACACCTTC
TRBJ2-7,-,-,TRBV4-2,CASSLFRDNEQYF,TGTGCCAGCAGCCTGTTCCGGGACAACGAGCAGTACTTC
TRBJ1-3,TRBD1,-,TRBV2,CASSEEGARSGNTIYF,TGTGCCAGCAGTGAAGAGGGGGCCCGCTCTGGAAACACCATATATTTT
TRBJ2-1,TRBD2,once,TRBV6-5,CATSRGAGGMYEQFF,TGTGCCACCTCGCGTGGGGCGGGGGGTATGTATGAGCAGTTCTTC
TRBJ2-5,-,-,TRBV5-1,CASSSSAGQETQYF,TGCGCCAGCAGCTCCTCGGCGGGCCAAGAGACCCAGTACTTC